The TCR beta chain under discussion was sequenced for a study of breast tumors, draining lymph nodes, adjacent tissues. Study observations and caveats: Findings are consistent with lymph node origin and intratumoral expansion of most tumor T cells.

The germline V gene encodes CDR1 SGDLS and CDR2 YYNGEE. The CDR3 is 14 amino acids. TCRdb re-called the multiplex PCR reads with MiXCR, one entry per CDR3 protein. The sample records approximately 19,000 distinct CDR3 sequences, 50% being singletons. Of note for this clonotype: Antigen: not known. Mismatch with germline at one junction end may stem from a read error.

The sample taken for sequencing was breast tumor tissue. The rearrangement uses TRBV9 and TRBJ2-1, with D perhaps TRBD1 (5 bases). The TCR comes from a female donor with breast cancer. Some clones in this sample may be carry-over from other donors' samples. CDR3 in amino acids: CASSVTGSYNEQSF. DNA for the CDR3: TGTGCCAGCAGTGTAACAGGTTCCTACAATGAGCAGTCCTTC.